This TCR beta chain was sequenced for a study of blood T cell repertoires in COVID-19. Across the whole study: COVID-19 samples from acute and convalescent phases originated in the United States, Italy and Spain. Sample material is recorded as cDNA or gDNA derived from T cells, B-cell-depleted T cells, or PBMCs.

V trimming: 5 bases; J trimming: 5 bases; junction bases outside the gene matches: 5. Germline V lookup: CDR1 MNHEY, CDR2 SMNVEV (reference sequence). This CDR3 is 14 amino acids long. The data were produced by immunoSEQ multiplex PCR, yet TCRdb's version contains in-frame clones alone and is incomplete. The table records 60,000 to 90,000 clones, 75% to 90% of them present only once. This TCR was sampled from a human donor in a cohort sampled during active COVID-19. Input material: peripheral blood. This chain connects TRBV27 to TRBJ1-4, with 7 bases identical to TRBD1. CDR3 region: CASSDRVRNEKLFF. CDR3 coding DNA: TGTGCCAGCAGTGACAGGGTTCGGAATGAAAAACTGTTTTTT.